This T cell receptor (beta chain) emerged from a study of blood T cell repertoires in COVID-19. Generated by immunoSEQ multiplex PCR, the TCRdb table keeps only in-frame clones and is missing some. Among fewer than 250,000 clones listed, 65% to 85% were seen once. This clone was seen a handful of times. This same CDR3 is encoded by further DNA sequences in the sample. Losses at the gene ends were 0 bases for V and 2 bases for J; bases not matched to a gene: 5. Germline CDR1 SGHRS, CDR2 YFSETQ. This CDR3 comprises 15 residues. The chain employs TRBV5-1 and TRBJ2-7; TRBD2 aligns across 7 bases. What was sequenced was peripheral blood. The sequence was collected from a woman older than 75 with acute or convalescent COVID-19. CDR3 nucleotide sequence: TGCGCCAGCAGCTTGGGGGGCGGGACTACCTACGAGCAGTACTTC. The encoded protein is CASSLGGGTTYEQYF.